The T cell receptor (beta chain) described here comes from a study of T cell repertoires in urothelial bladder cancer (dated by TCRdb to the late 2010s). With respect to the entire study: Of the roughly 12 resected lesions, three were clinical stage cT0, three were cTa, three were cT1, and three were cT2 or greater. The study compared TCR repertoire clonality in bladder tumors with that in benign bladder inflammation. About 11 resected bladder lesions, consisting of urothelial carcinoma (UC+) and benign (UC-) specimens, were examined. A total of around twelve patients who had bladder lesions and were undergoing transurethral resection were prospectively identified.

Only a few counts were recorded for this clone. The antigen it binds to is not known. Base-call qualities are not available, and no considerably larger clone is one nucleotide away. The TCR beta chain CDR3 region was sequenced with the immunoSEQ assay. Per the authors' processing: T-cell fraction, clonal dominance and maximum TCR clone frequency were calculated for each specimen. As stored in TCRdb, this immuneACCESS dataset retains in-frame rearrangements with V and J assigned. A fraction of the clones does not appear; measured against another copy, unresolved V genes explain less than half of the discrepancy, and the remainder lacks a known reason. Clone size and V and J calls were adopted from that table, with D and trimming inferred from the DNA. This sample is represented by 13,000 or so clones; 60% to 75% of them were singletons. The ten largest clonotypes hold 7% to 9.5% of the sample. The junction carries 12 bases between V and J, which are trimmed by 7 bases and 0 bases respectively. Measured from the cysteine to the phenylalanine, the CDR3 is 14 residues long. Of all the DNA, just the CDR3 is kept, 42 bases in frame from base 1. The germline V gene supplies CDR1 SNHLY and CDR2 FYNNEI.

Overall results and qualifications from the work: Urothelial carcinoma specimens had fewer T cells than benign specimens, with medians of about 5,000 and 25,000. The median percentage of tumor infiltrating lymphocytes was about 2% in carcinoma specimens and more than 9.5% in benign specimens. In carcinoma specimens a single T-cell clone made up as much as 17% of infiltrating lymphocytes, compared with 2% to 2.5% in benign specimens.

Bladder lesion specimens were collected at transurethral resection and stored at -80C. DNA was isolated from bladder specimens obtained during transurethral resection. The chain was built from TRBV2 and TRBJ1-1, and the D gene may be TRBD1, 5 bases matching. Material for sequencing was tumor-infiltrating cells from bladder cancer. This TCR derives from a human donor with urothelial carcinoma. The CDR3 has the sequence CASIDDRLNTEAFF. The nucleotide sequence is given as TGTGCCAGCATTGACGACAGACTGAACACTGAAGCTTTCTTT.